These 28 T cell receptor beta chains originate from one sample sequenced in a study of graft-versus-host responses after intestinal transplantation. For these receptors, no antigen is known. Using immunoSEQ multiplex PCR, the repertoire was profiled, and TCRdb retains in-frame clones only, with some absent. This table holds fewer than 95,000 clones, about 94% found once. The source material was unstimulated CD4+ T cells sorted from spleen or lymph node cells, sampled before transplant. All receptors derive from a human donor who was the organ donor for an intestinal transplant.

This clone was counted a single time. The chain combines TRBV7-2 with TRBJ2-5; 7 bases fit TRBD2. The CDR3 extends over 14 amino acids. V was clipped by 0 bases and J by 2 bases; unmatched bases: 0. CDR1 and CDR2 from the germline V gene are SGHTA and FQGNSA. In nucleotides, the CDR3 is TGTGCCAGCAGCTTAGCGGGGGGGCAAGAGACCCAGTACTTC. Translating it yields CASSLAGGQETQYF.

CDR3 coding DNA: TGTGCCAGCAGCTTAGCCTCAGGGTGGCGGGAGACCCAGTACTTC. Its translation is CASSLASGWRETQYF. The J gene is TRBJ2-5, the V gene TRBV2, with D possibly matching TRBD1 (5 bases). The length of the CDR3 is 15 residues. The V end was cut by 6 bases, the J end by 5 bases, with 19 bases between. CDR1 and CDR2 from the germline V gene are SNHLY and FYNNEI.

This clone was picked up a small number of times. This chain joins TRBV7-2 and TRBJ1-3; 8 bases fit TRBD1. Germline CDR1 is SGHTA and CDR2 is FQGNSA. V dropped 6 bases and J dropped 4; count of bases not matched to a gene: 2. The CDR3 loop spans 13 amino acids. The CDR3 region has the DNA TGTGCCAGCAGTCGGGACAGGGGAAACACCATATATTTT. Translated: CASSRDRGNTIYF.

The chain combines TRBV29-1 with TRBJ1-1, with D possibly TRBD1 on 5 matching bases. V shed 5 bases and J shed 4 bases, with 11 bases lying between them. CDR3 length equals 12 residues. Germline V gene sequence: CDR1 SQVTM, CDR2 ANQGSEA. CDR3 in amino acids: CSVTQGGTEAFF. Written as DNA, the CDR3 is TGCAGCGTTACCCAGGGAGGCACTGAAGCTTTCTTT.

The CDR3, as DNA: TGTGCCAGCAGTGACGGACACAGCACAGATACGCAGTATTTT. This sequence encodes CASSDGHSTDTQYF. This rearrangement joins TRBV6-5 to TRBJ2-3, with a tentative D call TRBD1 (5 bases). The CDR3 runs 14 residues. The germline V gene encodes CDR1 MNHEY and CDR2 SVGAGI. V dropped 5 bases and J dropped 0 bases, with 9 bases sitting between them.

This clone has only one observation. This chain links TRBV5-5 with TRBJ1-2; TRBD1 is a possible D gene (6 bases). CDR3 length: 14 amino acids. Germline assignment: CDR1 SGHKS and CDR2 YYEKEE (reference sequence). V shed 4 bases and J shed 2 bases, with 12 bases lying between them. The CDR3 region has the DNA TGTGCCAGCAGCACTCTACAGGGAAACTATGGCTACACCTTC. Translating gives CASSTLQGNYGYTF.

The chain uses TRBV7-9 and TRBJ1-6; the D gene is possibly TRBD1 (6 bases). The V gene's germline CDR1 is SEHNR and CDR2 FQNEAQ (reference sequence). Trimming took off 10 bases at V and 0 bases at J, with 19 bases between the two ends. This CDR3 has 17 amino acids. In DNA, the CDR3 is TGTGCCACCCAGGGGCCTATCGTTAGCTCCTATAATTCACCCCTCCACTTT. This sequence encodes CATQGPIVSSYNSPLHF. Full variable domain (remainder filled in from reference TRBV7-9 and TRBJ1-6): DTGVSQNPRHKITKRGQNVTFRCDPISEHNRLYWYRQTLGQGPEFLTYFQNEAQLEKSRLLSDRFSAERPKGSFSTLEIQRTEQGDSAMYLCATQGPIVSSYNSPLHFGNGTRLTVT.

V is TRBV5-4 and J is TRBJ2-7; 8 bases align to TRBD1. With 3 bases clipped from V and 4 bases from J, the junction kept 9 bases outside the gene matches. Germline V lookup: CDR1 SGHNT, CDR2 YYREEE (reference sequence). The CDR3 consists of 15 residues. The CDR3 sequence is CASSWGAGGRYEQYF. CDR3 coding DNA: TGTGCCAGCAGCTGGGGGGCAGGGGGCCGATACGAGCAGTACTTC.

The CDR3 DNA reads as TGTGCCAGCAGCGCCGAGTTGATAGAGAACACTGAAGCTTTCTTT. It yields the protein CASSAELIENTEAFF. V and J are TRBV9 and TRBJ1-1; D not resolved. This CDR3 is built from 15 residues. Germline V CDR1 and CDR2: SGDLS, YYNGEE. V lost 3 bases to trimming and J lost 1 base, with 13 bases between them.

This sequence joins TRBV27 and TRBJ2-5; 8 bases agree with TRBD2. With 5 bases clipped from V and 7 bases from J, the junction kept 12 bases outside the gene matches. Germline CDR1 and CDR2: MNHEY and SMNVEV (reference sequence). This CDR3 has 15 amino acids. CDR3: CASSGGSGDVGTQYF. CDR3 DNA sequence: TGTGCCAGCAGTGGAGGTAGCGGGGATGTTGGGACCCAGTACTTC.

The rearrangement uses TRBV6-5 and TRBJ2-3; D call uncertain. In germline, CDR1 is MNHEY, CDR2 SVGAGI. There are 13 residues in the CDR3. V lost 9 bases and J lost 5, with 15 bases in between. CDR3 bases: TGTGCCAGTTTGGGGATAGGTGGAGATACGCAGTATTTT. It translates to CASLGIGGDTQYF.

This clone was observed once. V is TRBV9 and J is TRBJ1-1; D not resolved. The V gene lost 4 bases and the J gene lost 2 bases, with 18 bases spanning the gap. Germline assignment: CDR1 SGDLS and CDR2 YYNGEE. The CDR3 extends over 16 amino acids. Written as DNA, the CDR3 is TGTGCCAGCAGCCCCCAATCCGGACCCCTAAACACTGAAGCTTTCTTT. Translation: CASSPQSGPLNTEAFF.

This chain joins TRBV23-1 and TRBJ2-7, with no clear D. TRBV23-1 is an open reading frame whose function is uncertain. Deletions cut 0 bases from V and 4 bases from J, with 25 bases between. This CDR3 is built from 19 residues. The CDR3, as DNA: TGCGCCAGCAGTCAATCGGCCCTGTCGGTATTTCCGTCGGCATACGAGCAGTACTTC. It codes for CASSQSALSVFPSAYEQYF.

V is TRBV18 and J is TRBJ1-1; 7 positions agree with TRBD1. The trim removed 3 bases at V and 1 base at J, leaving 2 bases unmatched. Germline V gene data show CDR1 as KGHSH and CDR2 as LQKENI. The CDR3 contains 14 residues. CDR3 loop: CASSPGQPNTEAFF. Written as DNA, the CDR3 is TGTGCCAGCTCACCGGGACAGCCGAACACTGAAGCTTTCTTT.

The genes are TRBV18 and TRBJ1-6; 9 bases line up with TRBD1. V gave up 3 bases and J gave up 6 bases; unmatched junction bases: 3. The CDR3 totals 15 residues. Germline lookup yields CDR1 KGHSH and CDR2 LQKENI. Written as DNA, the CDR3 is TGTGCCAGCTCACCCTCGGACAGGGGTAATTCACCCCTCCACTTT. Translating it yields CASSPSDRGNSPLHF.

This chain connects TRBV7-3 to TRBJ2-5; D is unclear. The CDR3 spans 13 residues. The germline V gene encodes CDR1 SGHTA and CDR2 FQGTGA. The V end was cut by 5 bases, the J end by 1 base, with 8 bases between. CDR3 sequence reads: CASSPLVQETQYF. In DNA, the CDR3 is TGTGCCAGCAGCCCCCTGGTCCAAGAGACCCAGTACTTC.

V and J are TRBV7-6 and TRBJ2-5; 8 bases map to TRBD2. CDR3 length: 15 residues. Germline V CDR1 and CDR2: SGHVS, FNYEAQ. The trim removed 4 bases at V and 7 bases at J, leaving 11 bases unmatched. CDR3 bases: TGTGCCAGCAGCTCGAGTCAGCGGGGGCTAGGGACCCAGTACTTC. This codes for CASSSSQRGLGTQYF.

CDR3 amino acids: CASSRDREDTEAFF. The CDR3 nucleotides read TGTGCCAGCAGCCGAGACAGGGAGGACACTGAAGCTTTCTTT. The rearrangement uses TRBV5-4 and TRBJ1-1; the match to TRBD1 covers 7 bases. With 4 bases clipped from V and 3 bases from J, the junction kept 6 bases outside the gene matches. In germline, CDR1 is SGHNT, CDR2 YYREEE (reference sequence). The CDR3 spans 14 residues. Using reference TRBV5-4 and TRBJ1-1 for the parts outside the CDR3, the full variable domain is ETGVTQSPTHLIKTRGQQVTLRCSSQSGHNTVSWYQQALGQGPQFIFQYYREEENGRGNFPPRFSGLQFPNYSSELNVNALELDDSALYLCASSRDREDTEAFFGQGTRLTVV.

The chain combines TRBV7-2 with TRBJ1-5, with D unresolved. Germline V gives CDR1 SGHTA, CDR2 FQGNSA. The CDR3 sequence is 14 residues long. With 3 bases removed from V and 0 bases from J, the gap between germline ends came to 6 bases. This CDR3 reads CASSLTGSNQPQHF. CDR3 in DNA: TGTGCCAGCAGCTTGACCGGTAGCAATCAGCCCCAGCATTTT.

The CDR3 region has the DNA TGTGCCAGCAGTGCGGGACAGGGAGGATCCTACGAGCAGTACTTC. Protein sequence: CASSAGQGGSYEQYF. The V and J genes are TRBV2 and TRBJ2-7, with 9 bases aligning to TRBD1. J gave up 1 base and V 4 bases, and 5 bases lay outside the gene matches. The CDR3 loop spans 15 amino acids. CDR1 and CDR2 (germline): SNHLY, FYNNEI.

The chain carries TRBV6-4 and TRBJ1-5; D not certain. V dropped 5 bases and J dropped 0 bases, with 5 bases sitting between them. The CDR3 covers 13 residues. CDR1 MRHNA and CDR2 SNTAGT come from the germline V gene. Here the CDR3 DNA reads TGTGCCAGCAGTCAACATAGCAATCAGCCCCAGCATTTT. This gives the protein CASSQHSNQPQHF.

The rearrangement joins TRBV19 to TRBJ2-1, with 9 bases aligning to TRBD2. V shed 2 bases and J 4 bases; nucleotides not matched to a gene: 0. CDR1 and CDR2 from the germline V gene are LNHDA and SQIVND (reference sequence). The CDR3 totals 14 residues. The chain's CDR3 is CASSILAGYNEQFF. In nucleotides, the CDR3 is TGTGCCAGTAGTATACTAGCGGGGTACAATGAGCAGTTCTTC.

The CDR3 DNA sequence: TGTGCCAGTAGGACCGCCTCAGGGATGAACACTGAAGCTTTCTTT. Its translation is CASRTASGMNTEAFF. The rearrangement links TRBV19 to TRBJ1-1; a weak D match, TRBD1 (5 bases). Germline values: CDR1 LNHDA, CDR2 SQIVND (reference sequence). This CDR3 is 15 amino acids long. Trimming left V 6 bases short and J 0 bases short, with 14 bases between.

This clone was detected once. The chain carries TRBV28 and TRBJ1-1; TRBD1 matches at 8 bases. V gave up 6 bases and J gave up 0 bases; unmatched junction bases: 9. The germline V gene has CDR1 MDHEN and CDR2 SYDVKM. The CDR3 spans 16 residues. In nucleotides, the CDR3 is TGTGCCAGCAGCCCTCACAGGGGGGCCTTGAACACTGAAGCTTTCTTT. It encodes CASSPHRGALNTEAFF.

The gene calls are TRBV18 and TRBJ2-7, with 13 bases aligning to TRBD2. J was trimmed by 1 base and V by 0 bases; bases with no gene match: 3. Germline assignment: CDR1 KGHSH and CDR2 LQKENI. The CDR3 spans 17 residues. CDR3 sequence (DNA): TGTGCCAGCTCACCACCGACTAGCGGGGGGAGTTCCTACGAGCAGTACTTC. It yields the protein CASSPPTSGGSSYEQYF. The full variable domain, in which reference TRBV18 and TRBJ2-7 provide the parts outside the CDR3, is NAGVMQNPRHLVRRRGQEARLRCSPMKGHSHVYWYRQLPEEGLKFMVYLQKENIIDESGMPKERFSAEFPKEGPSILRIQQVVRGDSAAYFCASSPPTSGGSSYEQYFGPGTRLTVT.

The V call is TRBV18, the J call TRBJ2-7, with TRBD2 as a possible D gene (5 bases). This CDR3 is built from 12 residues. Trimming stripped 6 bases from V and 3 bases from J, with 9 bases between. The germline gives CDR1 KGHSH, CDR2 LQKENI. CDR3 sequence reads: CASSGNNYEQYF. CDR3 DNA: TGTGCCAGCTCCGGGAACAACTACGAGCAGTACTTC.

The chain couples TRBV18 to TRBJ1-1, with 7 bases matching TRBD1. The germline CDR1 and CDR2 sequences are KGHSH and LQKENI. This CDR3 region has 13 residues. V was clipped by 7 bases and J by 4 bases; unmatched bases: 6. The CDR3, as DNA: TGTGCCAGCTTGACAGGGAAGGGCACTGAAGCTTTCTTT. Translated: CASLTGKGTEAFF.

This rearrangement joins TRBV9 to TRBJ1-2; 7 nucleotides align to TRBD1. After removal of 3 bases from V and 3 bases from J, the junction contained 2 bases not matched to a gene. The CDR3 runs to 13 residues. Per the germline V gene, CDR1 is SGDLS and CDR2 is YYNGEE. The CDR3 region is CASSAGQDYGYTF. Written as DNA, the CDR3 is TGTGCCAGCAGCGCTGGACAGGACTATGGCTACACCTTC.